This T cell receptor (beta chain) emerged from a study of blood T cell repertoires in COVID-19 (dated by TCRdb to about 2020). In terms of the full investigation: Samples from collaborators originated in the United States, Italy and Spain and spanned both the acute and convalescent phases of COVID-19. The repertoires were released in a freely available public database intended as a resource for research on the immune response to SARS-CoV-2. The material from the prospective study consisted of cDNA or gDNA derived from T cells, B-cell-depleted T cells, or PBMCs. Samples were obtained from the ongoing ImmuneRACE study (first 160 participants) and from roughly 1,300 subjects provided by 6 global collaborators. Subjects who had been exposed to COVID-19, were actively infected with it, or had recovered from it provided the deeply sampled blood TCRbeta repertoires that made up the dataset. Where available, HLA class I and class II types were taken from metadata supplied by the sample provider and were not determined by assay-based typing. The sample metadata nearly always contained a de-identified subject ID, COVID-19 status, age in years and sex. The full study reports these points: The quantity of clinical and demographic metadata differed by source and by participant and was supplied without curation.

V lost 4 bases and J lost 5 bases; the stretch between them is 15 bases long. Including the terminal cysteine and phenylalanine, the CDR3 comprises 14 residues. Just CDR3 DNA is preserved here, 42 bases in frame from base 1. The germline V gene sets CDR1 to MGHRA and CDR2 to YSYEKL. A word on this clone: No cognate antigen has been identified for it. Base qualities are not provided; no much larger clone lies one nucleotide away.

Collaborating institutions collected whole blood in K2EDTA tubes following their own protocols. Collaborator samples were shipped for TCRbeta analysis as frozen whole blood, isolated PBMCs, or DNA extracted from either sample type. TCRbeta CDR3 regions were amplified from genomic DNA by means of the immunoSEQ Assay, a bias-controlled multiplex PCR. The original pipeline was this. The number of nucleated cells in each sample was estimated from the amplification of reference gene primers within the assay. To quantify the absolute abundance of each unique TCRbeta CDR3 rearrangement, sequence reads were collapsed and filtered. For each sample, productive Simpson clonality was calculated as the square root of Simpson's diversity index over productive rearrangements. Held by TCRdb, this immuneACCESS table contains in-frame sequences only and omits some clones. Under half of the omission traces to an unresolved V gene where checked; the cause of the rest is unknown. D and trimming come from the DNA, and the V and J calls and clone size come from that table. The sample has tens of thousands of clones on record, roughly 80% of them singletons. The ten biggest clones cover 16% of the sample.

The TCR was taken from a woman aged 80 or older with active or convalescent COVID-19. The chain joins TRBV4-1 to TRBJ2-7; the D gene cannot be named for sure. The specimen was peripheral blood. The nucleotides read TGCGCCAGCAGCCGCGACCCGGATCAGGACGAGCAGTACTTC. It is translated as CASSRDPDQDEQYF.